This T cell receptor (beta chain) stems from a study of regulatory T cells after allogeneic stem cell transplantation (dated by TCRdb to 2016 to 2018). About the investigation overall: Patients were grouped by whether acute graft-versus-host disease developed within 100 days after stem cell transplantation. CD4+CD25+CD127- regulatory T cells were isolated from patient PBMCs by fluorescence-activated cell sorting. Conventional CD4+ T cells defined as CD4+CD25+/-CD127+ were also sorted and TCR-sequenced for comparison in the study. Between patients who did and did not develop acute graft-versus-host disease, the study compared the regulatory T-cell TCR repertoire following allogeneic stem cell transplantation. General findings and caveats noted by the study authors: Compared with patients who had graft-versus-host disease, patients without the disease had a regulatory T-cell TCR repertoire that was more focused and less diverse. No significant difference in conventional CD4+ T-cell repertoire diversity was found between patients with and without graft-versus-host disease. No regulatory T-cell clones were found to be shared by all patients, and no significant correlation was observed between sorted cell numbers and the inverse Simpson index. A significantly larger repertoire share was occupied by the top 10 regulatory T-cell clones in non-GvHD patients, which suggested expansion of presumably allo-specific protective clones. The small patient sample size meant the findings required validation in a larger cohort.

V and J are truncated by 8 bases and 0 bases respectively, leaving an intervening sequence of 16 bases. CDR1 and CDR2 (WSHSY, SAAADI) derive from the germline V gene. The CDR3 runs 16 residues from the cysteine to the phenylalanine. The kept DNA is CDR3 alone, 48 bases in frame from the first base. The label giving this sample's time point can be read as: 30 days after allogeneic hematopoietic stem cell transplantation. At 30 days after allogeneic hematopoietic stem cell transplantation, peripheral blood mononuclear cells were collected from the patients. On this clonotype: What antigen it recognizes has not been identified. The sample holds no much larger clone one base away, and base qualities are not on file.

Sequenced using an Illumina MiSeq. Reverse transcription of RNA was performed with the SMARTer RACE cDNA Amplification kit, after which the TCR beta CDR3 region was amplified. RNA from sorted cells was extracted with the RNeasy Mini Kit. TCR beta amplicons were sequenced using Illumina paired-end sequencing. Per the original workflow: MiXCR, VDJtools and the tcR R package were the tools used to analyze the TCR repertoire. The inverse Simpson index was used to measure diversity, and clones were grouped as rare, small, medium or expanded based on each clone's proportion of the repertoire. In-frame beta chains were kept once TCRdb had trimmed the public reads at Q25 with fastp and called clones with MiXCR. Identical CDR3 protein sequences are pooled into one entry, listed with their most common genes and DNA. The V and J calls shown here were made by TCRdb, not taken from the authors' results. This sample comprises some 970 distinct CDR3 sequences, under 20% of them detected only once. The ten largest make up approximately 12% of the sample.

Sequencing was performed on sorted CD4+ T cells from blood (whether regulatory or conventional is not recorded), taken 30 days after allogeneic stem cell transplant. The sequence came from a human patient who had an allogeneic stem cell transplant, so the T cells may come from the graft donor. The chain employs TRBV10-2 and TRBJ2-2; the D gene is possibly TRBD1 or TRBD2, with 6 bases matching each. The nucleotide sequence is given as TGCGCCAGCTCTTTGGGGGGCATAACGAACACCGGGGAGCTGTTTTTT. This is translated as CASSLGGITNTGELFF.